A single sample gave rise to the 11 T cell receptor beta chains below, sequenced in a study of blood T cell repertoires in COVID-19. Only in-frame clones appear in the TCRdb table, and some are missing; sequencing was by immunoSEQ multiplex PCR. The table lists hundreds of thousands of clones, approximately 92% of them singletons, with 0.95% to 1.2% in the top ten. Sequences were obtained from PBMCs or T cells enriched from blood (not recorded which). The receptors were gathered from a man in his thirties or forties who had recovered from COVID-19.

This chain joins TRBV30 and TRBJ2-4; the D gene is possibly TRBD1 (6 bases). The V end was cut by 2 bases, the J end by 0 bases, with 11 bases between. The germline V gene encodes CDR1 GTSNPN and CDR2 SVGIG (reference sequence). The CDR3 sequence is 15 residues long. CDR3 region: CAWSSGTLAKNIQYF. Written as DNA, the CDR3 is TGTGCCTGGAGTTCAGGGACACTAGCCAAAAACATTCAGTACTTC.

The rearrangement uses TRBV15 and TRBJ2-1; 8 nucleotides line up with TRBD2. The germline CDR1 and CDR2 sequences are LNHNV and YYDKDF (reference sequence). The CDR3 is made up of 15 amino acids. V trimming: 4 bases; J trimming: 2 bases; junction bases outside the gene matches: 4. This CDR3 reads CATSTRTSPYNEQFF. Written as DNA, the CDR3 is TGTGCCACCAGCACGCGGACTAGCCCCTACAATGAGCAGTTCTTC. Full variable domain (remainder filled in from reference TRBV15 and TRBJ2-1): DAMVIQNPRYQVTQFGKPVTLSCSQTLNHNVMYWYQQKSSQAPKLLFHYYDKDFNNEADTPDNFQSRRPNTSFCFLDIRSPGLGDTAMYLCATSTRTSPYNEQFFGPGTRLTVL.

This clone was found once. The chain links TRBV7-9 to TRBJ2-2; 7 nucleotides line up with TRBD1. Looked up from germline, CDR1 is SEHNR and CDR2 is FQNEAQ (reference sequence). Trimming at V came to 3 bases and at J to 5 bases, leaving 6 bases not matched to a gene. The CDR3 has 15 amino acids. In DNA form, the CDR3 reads TGTGCCAGCAGCTTGCCGGACAGGTTGACCGGGGAGCTGTTTTTT. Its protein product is CASSLPDRLTGELFF. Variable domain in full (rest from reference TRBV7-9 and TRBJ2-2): DTGVSQNPRHKITKRGQNVTFRCDPISEHNRLYWYRQTLGQGPEFLTYFQNEAQLEKSRLLSDRFSAERPKGSFSTLEIQRTEQGDSAMYLCASSLPDRLTGELFFGEGSRLTVL.

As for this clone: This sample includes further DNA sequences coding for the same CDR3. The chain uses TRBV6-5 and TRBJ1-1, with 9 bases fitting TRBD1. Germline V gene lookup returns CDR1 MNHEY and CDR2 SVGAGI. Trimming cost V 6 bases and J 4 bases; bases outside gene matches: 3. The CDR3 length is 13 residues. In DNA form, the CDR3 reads TGTGCCAGCAGGGGACAGGGCGGCACTGAAGCTTTCTTT. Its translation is CASRGQGGTEAFF.

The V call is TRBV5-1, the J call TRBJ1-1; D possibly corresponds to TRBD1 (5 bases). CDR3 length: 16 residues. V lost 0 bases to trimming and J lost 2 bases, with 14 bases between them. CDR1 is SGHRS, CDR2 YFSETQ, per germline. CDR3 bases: TGCGCCAGCAGCTTGGGTCCGGAGGGGTTAAACACTGAAGCTTTCTTT. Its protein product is CASSLGPEGLNTEAFF. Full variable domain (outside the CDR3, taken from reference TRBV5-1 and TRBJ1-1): KAGVTQTPRYLIKTRGQQVTLSCSPISGHRSVSWYQQTPGQGLQFLFEYFSETQRNKGNFPGRFSGRQFSNSRSEMNVSTLELGDSALYLCASSLGPEGLNTEAFFGQGTRLTVV.

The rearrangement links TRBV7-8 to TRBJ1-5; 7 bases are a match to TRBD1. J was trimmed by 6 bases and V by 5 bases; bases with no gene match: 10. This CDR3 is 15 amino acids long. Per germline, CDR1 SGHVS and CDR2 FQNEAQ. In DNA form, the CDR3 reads TGTGCCAGCAGCCAAGGGGGCGGGGGGGGTCAGCCCCAGCATTTT. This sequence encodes CASSQGGGGGQPQHF.

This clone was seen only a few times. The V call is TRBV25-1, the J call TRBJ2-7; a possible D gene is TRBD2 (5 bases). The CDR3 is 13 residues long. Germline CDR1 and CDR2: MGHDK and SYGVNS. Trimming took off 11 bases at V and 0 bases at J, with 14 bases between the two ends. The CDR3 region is CAGERLSSYEQYF. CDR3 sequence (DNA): TGTGCCGGCGAGCGGTTGAGCTCCTACGAGCAGTACTTC.

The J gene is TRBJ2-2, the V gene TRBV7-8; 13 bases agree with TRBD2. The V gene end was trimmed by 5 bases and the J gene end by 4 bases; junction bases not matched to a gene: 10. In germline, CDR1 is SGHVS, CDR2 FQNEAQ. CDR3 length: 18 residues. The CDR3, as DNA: TGTGCCAGCAGCCTCATTCGGACTAGCGGGAGCGGCACCGGGGAGCTGTTTTTT. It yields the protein CASSLIRTSGSGTGELFF.

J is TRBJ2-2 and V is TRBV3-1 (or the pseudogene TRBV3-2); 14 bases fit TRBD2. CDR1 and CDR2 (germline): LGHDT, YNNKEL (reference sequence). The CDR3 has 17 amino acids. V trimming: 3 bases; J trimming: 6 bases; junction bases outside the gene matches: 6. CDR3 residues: CASSHLGLAGASGELFF. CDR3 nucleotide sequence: TGTGCCAGCAGCCACCTGGGACTAGCGGGAGCTTCCGGGGAGCTGTTTTTT.

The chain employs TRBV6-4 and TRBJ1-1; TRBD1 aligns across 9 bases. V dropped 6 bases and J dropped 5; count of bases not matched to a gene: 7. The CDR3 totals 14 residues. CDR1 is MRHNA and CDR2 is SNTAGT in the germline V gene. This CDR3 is CASSETGGRTEAFF. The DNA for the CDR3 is TGTGCCAGCAGCGAGACAGGGGGTAGAACTGAAGCTTTCTTT.

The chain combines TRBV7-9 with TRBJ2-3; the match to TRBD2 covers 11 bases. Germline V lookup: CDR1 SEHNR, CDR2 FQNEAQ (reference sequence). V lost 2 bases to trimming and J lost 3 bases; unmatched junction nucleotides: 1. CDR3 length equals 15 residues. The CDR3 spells CASSLTSGRTDTQYF. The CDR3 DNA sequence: TGTGCCAGCAGCTTAACTAGCGGGAGAACAGATACGCAGTATTTT. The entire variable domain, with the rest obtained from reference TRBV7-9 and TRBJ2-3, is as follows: DTGVSQNPRHKITKRGQNVTFRCDPISEHNRLYWYRQTLGQGPEFLTYFQNEAQLEKSRLLSDRFSAERPKGSFSTLEIQRTEQGDSAMYLCASSLTSGRTDTQYFGPGTRLTVL.